These 15 T cell receptor beta chains came from one sample sequenced in a study of breast tumors, draining lymph nodes, adjacent tissues listed by TCRdb under 2016. Library preparation was by multiplex PCR. Sequencing was performed on an Illumina HiSeq 2000. The public reads were run again by TCRdb, first through fastp at Q25 and then through MiXCR, and only productive beta chains were kept. For every CDR3 protein sequence, its rows merge into one entry that carries the most common genes and DNA. The sample table contains some 22,000 distinct CDR3 sequences; only one count was recorded for 60% to 70% of them. Around a quarter of the sample is in the top ten clones. Sequencing was carried out using tumor-adjacent breast tissue. The source of these receptors is a female donor with breast cancer. Some clones in this sample may be carry-over from other donors' samples.

The V call is TRBV19, the J call TRBJ2-2; 11 nucleotides match TRBD2. Unmatched junction bases numbered 11, after V lost 5 bases and J lost 0 bases. Germline CDR1 LNHDA, CDR2 SQIVND (reference sequence). The CDR3 is 19 residues long. CDR3 in DNA: TGTGCCAGTAGTCCCCCGGGGCTAGCGGGAGGCCCGAACACCGGGGAGCTGTTTTTT. This gives the protein CASSPPGLAGGPNTGELFF. Together with reference TRBV19 and TRBJ2-2, the CDR3 gives the full variable domain: DGGITQSPKYLFRKEGQNVTLSCEQNLNHDAMYWYRQDPGQGLRLIYYSQIVNDFQKGDIAEGYSVSREKKESFPLTVTSAQKNPTAFYLCASSPPGLAGGPNTGELFFGEGSRLTVL.

The chain combines TRBV20-1 with TRBJ1-2, with TRBD1 matching 8 bases. From germline, CDR1 is DFQATT and CDR2 SNEGSKA (reference sequence). This CDR3 is 13 amino acids long. The V and J ends lost 6 bases and 4 bases, in that order; junction bases with no gene match: 7. CDR3 bases: TGCAGTGCAGCCGGACAGGGACGCTATGGCTACACCTTC. Translated, it gives CSAAGQGRYGYTF.

V usage is TRBV19 and J usage is TRBJ1-1; D is uncertain. CDR3 length: 11 residues. Germline V lookup: CDR1 LNHDA, CDR2 SQIVND (reference sequence). Trimming left V 7 bases short and J 7 bases short, with 10 bases between. The CDR3 spells CASTASSEAFF. The CDR3, as DNA: TGTGCCAGTACTGCCAGTAGTGAAGCTTTCTTT.

The chain carries TRBV7-2 and TRBJ2-4, with D perhaps matching TRBD1 or TRBD2 (6 bases each). The CDR3 extends over 18 amino acids. The V end lost 0 bases, the J end lost 2 bases, and 17 bases lay between the germline ends. CDR1 is SGHTA, CDR2 FQGNSA, per germline. The CDR3 sequence: CASSLARGGGVSKNIQYF. CDR3 nucleotides: TGTGCCAGCAGCTTAGCCAGGGGAGGTGGGGTATCCAAAAACATTCAGTACTTC.

This chain joins TRBV4-1 and TRBJ2-1; the D is unclear. This CDR3 comprises 14 residues. The ends were cut back, 0 bases at V and 0 bases at J, with 3 bases in the middle. Germline CDR1 MGHRA, CDR2 YSYEKL. This CDR3 is CASSQDSSYNEQFF. The CDR3 bases are TGCGCCAGCAGCCAAGATAGCTCCTACAATGAGCAGTTCTTC.

This clonotype was seen a handful of times. J is TRBJ1-3 and V is TRBV28; TRBD1 matches 11 bases. The CDR3 extends over 17 amino acids. The V gene's germline CDR1 is MDHEN and CDR2 SYDVKM. V shed 5 bases and J 3 bases; nucleotides not matched to a gene: 9. The CDR3 nucleotides read TGTGCCAGCAGTCAAGTGCCGGGACAGGGGGATGGAAACACCATATATTTT. Its protein is CASSQVPGQGDGNTIYF.

The chain recombines TRBV6-1 with TRBJ2-2, with 7 bases lining up with TRBD1. Germline CDR1 and CDR2: MNHNS and SASEGT. V lost 2 bases, J lost 9 bases, and 6 bases stayed unmatched. The CDR3 extends over 14 amino acids. The CDR3 protein is CASSEPGQARELFF. The CDR3 DNA is TGTGCCAGCAGTGAACCCGGACAGGCCAGGGAGCTGTTTTTT.

The rearrangement uses TRBV12-3 or TRBV12-4 and TRBJ2-2; 7 nucleotides agree with TRBD2. The CDR3 covers 17 residues. The trim removed 10 bases at V and 5 bases at J, leaving 19 bases unmatched. CDR3 DNA sequence: TGTGCCACCAACCCGGGGTCGGGAGGTCGTCGAACCGGGGAGCTGTTTTTT. It translates to CATNPGSGGRRTGELFF.

This clonotype was seen just once. The chain recombines TRBV20-1 with TRBJ2-3; the match to TRBD1 covers 11 bases. J was trimmed by 3 bases and V by 1 base; bases with no gene match: 3. Germline loops: CDR1 DFQATT, CDR2 SNEGSKA (reference sequence). The CDR3 is 15 residues long. The CDR3 loop is CSARGGQGVTDTQYF. The CDR3 region has the DNA TGCAGTGCTAGAGGGGGACAGGGGGTGACAGATACGCAGTATTTT.

This clonotype was seen ten or more times. The chain recombines TRBV2 with TRBJ2-5, with 11 positions matching TRBD1. Germline V gene data show CDR1 as SNHLY and CDR2 as FYNNEI. The length of the CDR3 is 15 residues. V lost 3 bases to trimming and J lost 2 bases; unmatched junction nucleotides: 2. CDR3 nucleotide sequence: TGTGCCAGCAGTGAGGACAGGGGGCCGCAAGAGACCCAGTACTTC. Translated, it gives CASSEDRGPQETQYF.

The chain has TRBV11-2 and TRBJ2-7; possible D gene TRBD2, 5 bases. Between the trimmed V and J ends, which lost 2 bases and 2 bases, there was a span of 13 bases. This CDR3 is built from 15 residues. Germline V gene data show CDR1 as SGHAT and CDR2 as FQNNGV. CDR3 nucleotide sequence: TGTGCCAGCAGCTTATCAGCTACGGGAACCTACGAGCAGTACTTC. Protein sequence: CASSLSATGTYEQYF.

This clonotype was observed at least ten times. The chain couples TRBV4-1 to TRBJ2-1, with D possibly matching TRBD1 (6 bases). The V gene's germline CDR1 is MGHRA and CDR2 YSYEKL. The CDR3 length is 15 residues. V dropped 0 bases and J dropped 4 bases, with 10 bases sitting between them. The CDR3 here is CASSQDTGRYNEQFF. The CDR3 nucleotides read TGCGCCAGCAGCCAAGATACAGGGCGGTACAATGAGCAGTTCTTC.

In the case of this clonotype: The germline gene is not matched at one end of the junction; a read error may be the cause. The rearrangement links TRBV25-1 to TRBJ2-3; 12 bases line up with TRBD2. Germline V gene sequence: CDR1 MGHDK, CDR2 SYGVNS. The CDR3 has 18 residues. The CDR3 is CASGDPTPSGRVSDTQYF. The CDR3 region has the DNA TGTGCCAGCGGTGACCCAACCCCTAGCGGGAGGGTTTCAGATACGCAGTATTTT. Complete variable domain (other parts from reference TRBV25-1 and TRBJ2-3): EADIYQTPRYLVIGTGKKITLECSQTMGHDKMYWYQQDPGMELHLIHYSYGVNSTEKGDLSSESTVSRIRTEHFPLTLESARPSHTSQYLCASGDPTPSGRVSDTQYFGPGTRLTVL.

The chain uses TRBV19 and TRBJ1-2; TRBD1 is a possible D gene (5 bases). The CDR3 is made up of 13 amino acids. Between the trimmed V and J ends, which lost 7 bases and 10 bases, there was a span of 19 bases. CDR1 is LNHDA and CDR2 is SQIVND in the germline V gene (reference sequence). This chain's CDR3 is CASTFQGIFDYTF. In DNA form, the CDR3 reads TGTGCCAGTACCTTTCAGGGCATTTTCGACTACACCTTC.

This chain connects TRBV2 to TRBJ2-3; D gene unclear. From germline, CDR1 is SNHLY and CDR2 FYNNEI. The CDR3 extends over 11 amino acids. V lost 6 bases, J lost 3 bases, and 4 bases lay in between. The CDR3 reads CASRATDTQYF. The CDR3, as DNA: TGTGCCAGCAGGGCGACAGATACGCAGTATTTT. The whole variable domain, remainder taken from reference TRBV2 and TRBJ2-3, is EPEVTQTPSHQVTQMGQEVILRCVPISNHLYFYWYRQILGQKVEFLVSFYNNEISEKSEIFDDQFSVERPDGSNFTLKIRSTKLEDSAMYFCASRATDTQYFGPGTRLTVL.